The rows below give T cell receptor beta chains drawn from one sample of a study of T-cell reconstitution after alpha-beta-depleted transplantation in children. A single record per CDR3 protein comes from TCRdb applying MiXCR to the PCR reads. There are hundreds of thousands of distinct CDR3 sequences in the sample; 15% to 20% occur only once, and roughly 4.8% lies in the top ten. The sample in question was PBMCs, mostly from graft donor cells, obtained 360 days after TCRalphabeta/CD19-depleted stem cell transplant. The receptors stem from a male patient aged 10-17 years who had a stem cell transplant for acute lymphoblastic leukemia, so the T cells may come from the graft donor. The CDR3 runs from the conserved cysteine through the conserved F or W. Fields, in order: CDR3 DNA, CDR3 protein, V gene, J gene, D gene, clone size. The D gene is left open where the match is weak. The size of a clone is reported for some rows only, either as once, few or many, or as a class for expanded clones.

TGTGCCAGCAGCCCCGTCCAGCCAGACGAGCAGTTCTTC	CASSPVQPDEQFF	TRBV7-9	TRBJ2-1	.	few
TGCAGTGCTAGCAGGCCATTAGCCAAAAACATTCAGTACTTC	CSASRPLAKNIQYF	TRBV20-1	TRBJ2-4	.	few
TGCGCCAGCAGCTTGCCGACTGATGGTGAGCAGTTCTTC	CASSLPTDGEQFF	TRBV5-1	TRBJ2-1	.	few
TGTGCCACCAGTGCCGGGACGTTTTTGGGGACCCAGTACTTC	CATSAGTFLGTQYF	TRBV24-1	TRBJ2-5	.	few
TGTGCCAGCAGTTTACGACTAGCGGGCGTCGAGGAGAATGAGCAGTTCTTC	CASSLRLAGVEENEQFF	TRBV2	TRBJ2-1	TRBD2	few
TGTGCCACCAGTGACCCCTTGCGGGAGTGGCCGAATGAGCAGTTCTTC	CATSDPLREWPNEQFF	TRBV24-1	TRBJ2-1	TRBD2	.
TGTGCCAGCAGCCTGGCCGGACAGGGACTAGCATCCGAGCAGTACTTC	CASSLAGQGLASEQYF	TRBV6-1	TRBJ2-7	.	.
TGCGCCAGCAGCCATCCCACCTCGACTAGCGGGAGTATCGAAGAGACCCAGTACTTC	CASSHPTSTSGSIEETQYF	TRBV5-1	TRBJ2-5	TRBD2	.
TGCGCCAGCAGCTTGGCCGGGACTAGCGGGTTTCGGCAAGAGACCCAGTACTTC	CASSLAGTSGFRQETQYF	TRBV5-1	TRBJ2-5	TRBD2	many
TGCAGTGCTAGGAGGGACGGGATGGGAGGCTACACCTTC	CSARRDGMGGYTF	TRBV20-1	TRBJ1-2	.	few